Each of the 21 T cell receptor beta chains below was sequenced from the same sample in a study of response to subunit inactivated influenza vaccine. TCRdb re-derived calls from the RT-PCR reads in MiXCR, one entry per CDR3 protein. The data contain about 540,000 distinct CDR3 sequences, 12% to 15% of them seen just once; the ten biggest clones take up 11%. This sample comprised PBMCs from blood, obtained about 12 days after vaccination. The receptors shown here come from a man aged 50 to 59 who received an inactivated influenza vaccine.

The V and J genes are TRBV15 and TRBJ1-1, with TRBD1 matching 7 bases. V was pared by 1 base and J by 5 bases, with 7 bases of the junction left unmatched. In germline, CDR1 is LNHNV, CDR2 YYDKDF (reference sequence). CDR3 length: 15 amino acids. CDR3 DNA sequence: TGTGCCACCAGCAGAGGCACGGCAGGGGGGACTGAAGCTTTCTTT. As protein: CATSRGTAGGTEAFF.

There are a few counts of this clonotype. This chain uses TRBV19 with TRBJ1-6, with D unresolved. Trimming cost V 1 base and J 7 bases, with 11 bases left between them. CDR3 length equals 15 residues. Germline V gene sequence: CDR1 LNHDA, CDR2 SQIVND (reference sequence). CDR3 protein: CASSIGLPRNSPLHF. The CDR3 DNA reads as TGTGCCAGTAGTATAGGTCTTCCTCGGAATTCACCCCTCCACTTT.

CDR3 nucleotide sequence: TGTGCCAGCAGCCCCGGACAGGTGAGGGGCGAGCAGTACTTC. Encoded protein: CASSPGQVRGEQYF. The rearrangement joins TRBV3-1 to TRBJ2-7, with 7 bases lining up with TRBD1. Per germline, CDR1 LGHDT and CDR2 YNNKEL (reference sequence). The CDR3 is made up of 14 amino acids. The V segment lost 4 bases and the J segment 6 bases; nucleotides outside the gene matches: 9.

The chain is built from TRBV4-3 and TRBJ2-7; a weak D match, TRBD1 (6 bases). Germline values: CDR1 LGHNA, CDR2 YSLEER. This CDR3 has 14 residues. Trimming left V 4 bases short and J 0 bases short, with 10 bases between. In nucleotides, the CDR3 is TGCGCCAGCAGCCTGACAGGAGACTCCTACGAGCAGTACTTC. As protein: CASSLTGDSYEQYF.

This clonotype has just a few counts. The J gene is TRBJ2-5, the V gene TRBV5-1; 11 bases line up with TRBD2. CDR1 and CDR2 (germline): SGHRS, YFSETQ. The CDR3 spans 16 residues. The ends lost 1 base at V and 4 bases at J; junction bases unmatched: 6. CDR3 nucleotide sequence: TGCGCCAGCAGCTTGAAGATAGCGGGGGGGCGAGAGACCCAGTACTTC. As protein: CASSLKIAGGRETQYF.

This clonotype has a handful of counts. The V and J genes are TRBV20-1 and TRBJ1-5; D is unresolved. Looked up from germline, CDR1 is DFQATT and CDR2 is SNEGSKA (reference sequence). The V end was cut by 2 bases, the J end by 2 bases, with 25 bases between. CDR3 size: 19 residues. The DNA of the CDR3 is TGCAGTGCTAGATTCGGAATAGGGATCACCCCGTTTGGCAATCAGCCCCAGCATTTT. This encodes CSARFGIGITPFGNQPQHF.

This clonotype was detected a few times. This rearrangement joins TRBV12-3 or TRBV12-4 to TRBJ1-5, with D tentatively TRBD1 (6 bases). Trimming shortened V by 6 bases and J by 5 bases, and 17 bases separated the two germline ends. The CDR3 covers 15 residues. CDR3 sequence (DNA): TGTGCCAGCAGCATGGGCAGGGGTGGGCATCAGCCCCAGCATTTT. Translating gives CASSMGRGGHQPQHF.

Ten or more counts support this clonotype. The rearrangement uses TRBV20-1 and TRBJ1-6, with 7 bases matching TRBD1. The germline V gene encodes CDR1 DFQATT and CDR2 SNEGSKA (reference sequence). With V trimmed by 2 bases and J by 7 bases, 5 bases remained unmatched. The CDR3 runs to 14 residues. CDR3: CSARSTGPNSPLHF. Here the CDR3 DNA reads TGCAGTGCTAGATCGACAGGGCCAAATTCACCCCTCCACTTT.

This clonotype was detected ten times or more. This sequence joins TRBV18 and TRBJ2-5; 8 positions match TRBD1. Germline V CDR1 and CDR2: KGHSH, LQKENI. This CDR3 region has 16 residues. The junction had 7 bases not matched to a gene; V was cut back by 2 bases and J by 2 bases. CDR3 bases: TGTGCCAGCTCACCAGTCAGCCAGGGGGCTCAAGAGACCCAGTACTTC. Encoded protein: CASSPVSQGAQETQYF.

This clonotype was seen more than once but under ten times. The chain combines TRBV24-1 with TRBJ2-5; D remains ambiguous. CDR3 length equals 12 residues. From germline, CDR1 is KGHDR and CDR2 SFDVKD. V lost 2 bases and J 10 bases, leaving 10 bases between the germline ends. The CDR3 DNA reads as TGTGCCACCAGTGATTCCAGTTGGGACCAGTACTTC. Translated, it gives CATSDSSWDQYF.

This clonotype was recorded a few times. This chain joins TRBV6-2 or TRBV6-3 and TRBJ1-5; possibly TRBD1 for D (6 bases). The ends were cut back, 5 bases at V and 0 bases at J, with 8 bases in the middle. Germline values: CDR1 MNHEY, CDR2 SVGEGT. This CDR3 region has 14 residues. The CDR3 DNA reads TGTGCCAGCAGTGGACAGTATAGCAATCAGCCCCAGCATTTT. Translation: CASSGQYSNQPQHF.

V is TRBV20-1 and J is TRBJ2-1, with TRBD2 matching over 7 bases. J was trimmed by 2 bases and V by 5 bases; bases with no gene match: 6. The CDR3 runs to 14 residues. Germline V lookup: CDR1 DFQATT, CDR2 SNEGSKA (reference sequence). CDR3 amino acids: CSAASGLTYNEQFF. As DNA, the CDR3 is TGCAGTGCTGCTAGCGGTTTAACCTACAATGAGCAGTTCTTC.

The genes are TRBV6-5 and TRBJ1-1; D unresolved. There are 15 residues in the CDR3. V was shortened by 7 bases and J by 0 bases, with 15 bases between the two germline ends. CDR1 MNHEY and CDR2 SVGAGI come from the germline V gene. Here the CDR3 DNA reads TGTGCCAGCACCCCCGGCAGGTCCATGAACACTGAAGCTTTCTTT. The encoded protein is CASTPGRSMNTEAFF.

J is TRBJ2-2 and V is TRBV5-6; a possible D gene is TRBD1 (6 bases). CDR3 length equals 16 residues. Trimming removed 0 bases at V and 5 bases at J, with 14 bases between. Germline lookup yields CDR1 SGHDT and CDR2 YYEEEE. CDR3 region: CASSLAAGTGTGELFF. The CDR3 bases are TGTGCCAGCAGCTTGGCCGCAGGAACAGGGACCGGGGAGCTGTTTTTT.

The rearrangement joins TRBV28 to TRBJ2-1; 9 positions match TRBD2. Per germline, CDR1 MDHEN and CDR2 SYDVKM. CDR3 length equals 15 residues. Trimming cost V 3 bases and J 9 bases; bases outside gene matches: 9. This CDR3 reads CASSLSGRPGGEQFF. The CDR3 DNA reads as TGTGCCAGCAGTTTGAGCGGGAGGCCCGGGGGTGAGCAGTTCTTC. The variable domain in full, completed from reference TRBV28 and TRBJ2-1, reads DVKVTQSSRYLVKRTGEKVFLECVQDMDHENMFWYRQDPGLGLRLIYFSYDVKMKEKGDIPEGYSVSREKKERFSLILESASTNQTSMYLCASSLSGRPGGEQFFGPGTRLTVL.

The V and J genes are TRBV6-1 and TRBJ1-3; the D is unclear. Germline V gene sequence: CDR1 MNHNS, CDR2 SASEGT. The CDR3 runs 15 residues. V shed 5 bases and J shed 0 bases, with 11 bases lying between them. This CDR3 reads CASSRRFVSGNTIYF. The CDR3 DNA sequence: TGTGCCAGCAGTAGAAGATTTGTCTCTGGAAACACCATATATTTT.

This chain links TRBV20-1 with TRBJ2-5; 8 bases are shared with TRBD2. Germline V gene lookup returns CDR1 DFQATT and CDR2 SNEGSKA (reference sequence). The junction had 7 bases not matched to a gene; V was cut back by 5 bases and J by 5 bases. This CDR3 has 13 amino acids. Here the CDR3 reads CSASRTSRETQYF. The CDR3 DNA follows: TGCAGTGCTTCCCGGACTAGCCGTGAGACCCAGTACTTC.

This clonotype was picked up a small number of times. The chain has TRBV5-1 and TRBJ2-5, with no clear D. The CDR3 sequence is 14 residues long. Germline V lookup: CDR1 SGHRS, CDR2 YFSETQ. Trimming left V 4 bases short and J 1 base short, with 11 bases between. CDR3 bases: TGCGCCAGCAGCCCTCAAGGGTCCCAAGAGACCCAGTACTTC. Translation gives CASSPQGSQETQYF. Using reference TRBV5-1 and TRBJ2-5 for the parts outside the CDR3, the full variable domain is KAGVTQTPRYLIKTRGQQVTLSCSPISGHRSVSWYQQTPGQGLQFLFEYFSETQRNKGNFPGRFSGRQFSNSRSEMNVSTLELGDSALYLCASSPQGSQETQYFGPGTRLLVL.

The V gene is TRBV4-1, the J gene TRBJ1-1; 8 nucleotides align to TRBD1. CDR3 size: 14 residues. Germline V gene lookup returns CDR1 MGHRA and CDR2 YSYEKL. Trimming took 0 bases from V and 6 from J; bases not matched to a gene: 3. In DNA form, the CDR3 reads TGCGCCAGCAGCCAAGACAGGGGGCGGCCTGAAGCTTTCTTT. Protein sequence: CASSQDRGRPEAFF.

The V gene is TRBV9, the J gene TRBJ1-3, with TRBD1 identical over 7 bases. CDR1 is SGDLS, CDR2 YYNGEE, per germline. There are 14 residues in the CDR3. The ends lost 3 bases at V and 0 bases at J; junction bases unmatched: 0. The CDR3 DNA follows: TGTGCCAGCAGCGGACAGGGCTCTGGAAACACCATATATTTT. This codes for CASSGQGSGNTIYF.

DNA for the CDR3: TGTGCCAGCAGTTTATCGGGGGGAAGGGCCACAGATACGCAGTATTTT. Its protein is CASSLSGGRATDTQYF. This chain links TRBV27 with TRBJ2-3, with a tentative D call TRBD2 (6 bases). The length of the CDR3 is 16 residues. V was pared by 0 bases and J by 2 bases, with 12 bases between. From germline, CDR1 is MNHEY and CDR2 SMNVEV (reference sequence).